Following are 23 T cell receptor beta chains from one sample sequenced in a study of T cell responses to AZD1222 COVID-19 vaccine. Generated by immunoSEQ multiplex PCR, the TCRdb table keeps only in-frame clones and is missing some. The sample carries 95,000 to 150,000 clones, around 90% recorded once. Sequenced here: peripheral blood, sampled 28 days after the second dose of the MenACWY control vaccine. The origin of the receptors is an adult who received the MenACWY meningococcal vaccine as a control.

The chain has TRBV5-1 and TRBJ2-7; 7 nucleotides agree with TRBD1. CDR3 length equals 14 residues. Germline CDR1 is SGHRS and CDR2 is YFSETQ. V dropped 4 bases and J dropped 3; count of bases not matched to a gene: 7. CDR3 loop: CASSPDGTDYEQYV. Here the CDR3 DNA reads TGCGCCAGCAGCCCTGACGGGACAGACTACGAGCAGTACGTC.

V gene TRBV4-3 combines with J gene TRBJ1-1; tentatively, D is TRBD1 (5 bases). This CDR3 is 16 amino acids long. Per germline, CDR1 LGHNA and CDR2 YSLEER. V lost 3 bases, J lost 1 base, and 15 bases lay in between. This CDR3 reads CASSHDRGFRNTEAFF. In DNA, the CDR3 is TGCGCCAGCAGCCATGACCGGGGGTTCCGGAACACTGAAGCTTTCTTT.

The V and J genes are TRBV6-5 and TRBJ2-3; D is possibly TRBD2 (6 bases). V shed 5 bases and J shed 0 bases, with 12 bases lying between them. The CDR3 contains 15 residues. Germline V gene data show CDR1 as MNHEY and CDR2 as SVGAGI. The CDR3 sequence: CASSRTISSTDTQYF. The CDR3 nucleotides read TGTGCCAGCAGTCGGACTATAAGCAGCACAGATACGCAGTATTTT.

This CDR3 reads CASSPNGDRGRADTQYF. The CDR3, as DNA: TGTGCCAGCTCACCTAACGGGGACAGGGGGCGCGCAGATACGCAGTATTTT. The V and J genes are TRBV18 and TRBJ2-3; TRBD1 agrees at 12 bases. The V and J ends lost 3 bases and 4 bases, in that order; junction bases with no gene match: 8. Germline CDR1 reads KGHSH; CDR2 reads LQKENI. The CDR3 spans 17 residues.

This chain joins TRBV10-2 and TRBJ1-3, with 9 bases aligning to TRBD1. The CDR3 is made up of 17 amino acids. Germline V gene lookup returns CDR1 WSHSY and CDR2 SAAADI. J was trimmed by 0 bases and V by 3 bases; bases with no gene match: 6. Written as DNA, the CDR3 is TGCGCCAGCAGTGAAACCGGGACAGGGAGCTCTGGAAACACCATATATTTT. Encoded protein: CASSETGTGSSGNTIYF.

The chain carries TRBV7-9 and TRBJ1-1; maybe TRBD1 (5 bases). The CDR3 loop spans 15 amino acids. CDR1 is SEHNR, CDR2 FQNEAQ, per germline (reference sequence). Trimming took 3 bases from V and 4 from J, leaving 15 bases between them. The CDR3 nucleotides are TGTGCCAGCAGCTTTACCGCGATGGGGGGCACTGAAGCTTTCTTT. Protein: CASSFTAMGGTEAFF.

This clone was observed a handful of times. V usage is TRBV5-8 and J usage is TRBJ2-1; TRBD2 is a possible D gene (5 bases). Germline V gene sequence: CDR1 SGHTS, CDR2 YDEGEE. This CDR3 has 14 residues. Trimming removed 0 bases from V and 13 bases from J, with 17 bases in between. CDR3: CASSLVAGRPTQFF. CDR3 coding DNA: TGTGCCAGCAGCTTGGTGGCGGGCAGACCAACCCAGTTCTTC.

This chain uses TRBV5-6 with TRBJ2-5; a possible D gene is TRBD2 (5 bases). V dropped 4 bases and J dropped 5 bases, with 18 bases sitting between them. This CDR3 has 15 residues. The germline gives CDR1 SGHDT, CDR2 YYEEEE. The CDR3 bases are TGTGCCAGCAGCGTGATTAGCCTCCCGGGGGAGACCCAGTACTTC. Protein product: CASSVISLPGETQYF.

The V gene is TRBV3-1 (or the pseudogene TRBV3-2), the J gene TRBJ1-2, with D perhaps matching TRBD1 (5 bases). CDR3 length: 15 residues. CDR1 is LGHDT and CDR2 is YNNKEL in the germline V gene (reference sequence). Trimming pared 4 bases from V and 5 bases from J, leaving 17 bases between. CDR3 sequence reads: CASSLKTDTGYGYTF. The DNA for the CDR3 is TGTGCCAGCAGCCTAAAGACAGATACTGGTTATGGCTACACCTTC.

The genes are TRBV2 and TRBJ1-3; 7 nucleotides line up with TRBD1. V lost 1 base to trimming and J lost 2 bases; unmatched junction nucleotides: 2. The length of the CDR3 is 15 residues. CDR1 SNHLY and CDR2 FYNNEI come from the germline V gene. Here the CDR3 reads CASSEVQGAGNTIYF. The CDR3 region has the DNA TGTGCCAGCAGTGAAGTGCAGGGGGCTGGAAACACCATATATTTT.

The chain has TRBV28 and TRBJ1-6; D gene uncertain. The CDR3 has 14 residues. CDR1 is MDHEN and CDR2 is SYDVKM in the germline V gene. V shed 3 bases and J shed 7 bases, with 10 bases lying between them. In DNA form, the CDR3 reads TGTGCCAGCAGTTTTGTATGGGAGAATTCACCCCTCCACTTT. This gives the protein CASSFVWENSPLHF.

The CDR3, as DNA: TGTGCCAGCAGCTTAGGGGGCTCCCCGAACACTGAAGCTTTCTTT. Amino acids: CASSLGGSPNTEAFF. This chain joins TRBV7-2 and TRBJ1-1; D might be TRBD1 (5 bases). Germline V gene data show CDR1 as SGHTA and CDR2 as FQGNSA. The V and J ends lost 1 base and 1 base respectively, with 10 bases between them. There are 15 residues in the CDR3.

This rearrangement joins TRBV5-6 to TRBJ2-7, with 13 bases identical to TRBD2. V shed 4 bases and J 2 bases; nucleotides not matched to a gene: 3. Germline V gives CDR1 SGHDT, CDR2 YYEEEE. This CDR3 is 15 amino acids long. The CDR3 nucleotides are TGTGCCAGCAGCCCGGGACTAGCGGGGCCCTACGAGCAGTACGTC. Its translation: CASSPGLAGPYEQYV.

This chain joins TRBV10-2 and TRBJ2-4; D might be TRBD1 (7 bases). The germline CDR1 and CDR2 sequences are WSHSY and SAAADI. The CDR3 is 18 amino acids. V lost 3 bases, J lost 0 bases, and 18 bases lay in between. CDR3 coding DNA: TGCGCCAGCAGTGACCAGGGGGGAAGGGGTATAGCCAAAAACATTCAGTACTTC. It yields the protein CASSDQGGRGIAKNIQYF.

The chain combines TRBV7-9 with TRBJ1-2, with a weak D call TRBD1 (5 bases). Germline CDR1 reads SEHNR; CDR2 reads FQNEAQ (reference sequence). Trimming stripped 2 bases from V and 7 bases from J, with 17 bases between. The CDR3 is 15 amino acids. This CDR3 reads CASSLTTGLDFGYTF. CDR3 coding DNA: TGTGCCAGCAGCTTAACAACGGGACTGGATTTTGGCTACACCTTC.

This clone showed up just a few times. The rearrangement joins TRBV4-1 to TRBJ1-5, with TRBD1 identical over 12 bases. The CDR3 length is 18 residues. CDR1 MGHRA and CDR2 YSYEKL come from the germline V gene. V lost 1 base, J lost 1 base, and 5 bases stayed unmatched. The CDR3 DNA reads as TGCGCCAGCAGCCAAGTGGGGACAGGGGGCCCAAGCAATCAGCCCCAGCATTTT. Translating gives CASSQVGTGGPSNQPQHF.

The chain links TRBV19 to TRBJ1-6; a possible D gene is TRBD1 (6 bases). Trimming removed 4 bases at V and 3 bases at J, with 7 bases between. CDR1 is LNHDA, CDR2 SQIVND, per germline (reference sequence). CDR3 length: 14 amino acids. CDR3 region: CASSKDSYNSPLHF. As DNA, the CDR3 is TGTGCCAGTAGTAAGGACAGCTATAATTCACCCCTCCACTTT.

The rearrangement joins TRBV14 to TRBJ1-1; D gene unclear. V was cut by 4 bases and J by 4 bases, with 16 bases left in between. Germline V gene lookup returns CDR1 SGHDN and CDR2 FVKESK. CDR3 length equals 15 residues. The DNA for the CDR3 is TGTGCCAGCAGCCCTTCGGAGAGACGGGGCACTGAAGCTTTCTTT. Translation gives CASSPSERRGTEAFF.

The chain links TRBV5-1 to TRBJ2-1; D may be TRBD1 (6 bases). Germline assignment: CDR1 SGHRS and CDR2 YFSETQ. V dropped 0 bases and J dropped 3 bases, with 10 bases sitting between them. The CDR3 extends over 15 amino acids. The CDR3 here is CASSLDEGDYNEQFF. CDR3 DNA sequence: TGCGCCAGCAGCTTGGACGAGGGGGACTACAATGAGCAGTTCTTC.

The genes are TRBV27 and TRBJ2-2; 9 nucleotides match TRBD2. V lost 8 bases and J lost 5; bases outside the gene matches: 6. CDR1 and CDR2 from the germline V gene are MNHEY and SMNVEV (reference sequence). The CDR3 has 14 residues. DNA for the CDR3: TGTGCCAGCCTGGGGACTAGCCGAACCGGGGAGCTGTTTTTT. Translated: CASLGTSRTGELFF.

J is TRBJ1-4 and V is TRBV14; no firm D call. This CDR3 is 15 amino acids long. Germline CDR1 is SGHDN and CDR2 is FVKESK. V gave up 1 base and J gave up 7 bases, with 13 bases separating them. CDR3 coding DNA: TGTGCCAGCAGCCAAGCCACGAACCGACTTGAAAAACTGTTTTTT. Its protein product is CASSQATNRLEKLFF. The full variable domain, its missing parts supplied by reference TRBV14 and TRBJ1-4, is EAGVTQFPSHSVIEKGQTVTLRCDPISGHDNLYWYRRVMGKEIKFLLHFVKESKQDESGMPNNRFLAERTGGTYSTLKVQPAELEDSGVYFCASSQATNRLEKLFFGSGTQLSVL.

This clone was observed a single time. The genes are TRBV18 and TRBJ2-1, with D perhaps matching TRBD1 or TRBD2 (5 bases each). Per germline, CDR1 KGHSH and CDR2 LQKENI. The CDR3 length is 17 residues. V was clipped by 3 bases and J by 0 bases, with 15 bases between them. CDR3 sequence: CASSPPEGLSSYNEQFF. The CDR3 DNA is TGTGCCAGCTCACCTCCCGAGGGGCTTAGCTCCTACAATGAGCAGTTCTTC.

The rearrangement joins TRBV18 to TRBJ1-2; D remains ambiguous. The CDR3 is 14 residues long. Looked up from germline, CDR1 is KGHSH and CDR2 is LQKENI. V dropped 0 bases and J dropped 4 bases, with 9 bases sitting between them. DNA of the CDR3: TGTGCCAGCTCACCACCGAACAGTGGCTATGGCTACACCTTC. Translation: CASSPPNSGYGYTF.